The 18 T cell receptor beta chains below all came from one sample that was sequenced in a study of blood T cell repertoires in COVID-19. TCRdb's copy holds only in-frame clones and misses some; the assay was immunoSEQ multiplex PCR. This sample has some 160,000 clones; approximately 88% occur once, and the top ten carry around 7%. Sequenced material: PBMCs or T cells enriched from blood (not recorded which). The receptors were sampled from a woman in her 50s who had recovered from COVID-19.

The rearrangement links TRBV7-9 to TRBJ1-1; D is possibly TRBD1 (5 bases). CDR1 and CDR2 from the germline V gene are SEHNR and FQNEAQ (reference sequence). Trimming removed 5 bases at V and 1 base at J, with 11 bases between. The CDR3 loop spans 14 amino acids. Here the CDR3 DNA reads TGTGCCAGCAGCACAGGACAAGGGAACACTGAAGCTTTCTTT. This translates into CASSTGQGNTEAFF.

The V gene is TRBV6-5, the J gene TRBJ1-1; 8 bases align to TRBD1. This CDR3 region has 13 residues. The V gene end was trimmed by 6 bases and the J gene end by 6 bases; junction bases not matched to a gene: 6. CDR1 and CDR2 (germline): MNHEY, SVGAGI. The CDR3 DNA reads TGTGCCAGCAGCCGGACAGGGAGGGCTGAAGCTTTCTTT. Protein sequence: CASSRTGRAEAFF.

This chain links TRBV19 with TRBJ1-2, with D possibly TRBD1 on 6 matching bases. In germline, CDR1 is LNHDA, CDR2 SQIVND (reference sequence). Trimming removed 6 bases at V and 7 bases at J, with 15 bases between. The CDR3 runs to 13 residues. The CDR3 region is CASRIDDRFGYTF. CDR3 nucleotides: TGTGCCAGTAGGATCGATGACAGGTTTGGCTACACCTTC.

The CDR3 loop reads CASSLGREEGEAFF. CDR3 nucleotides: TGTGCCAGCAGCTTGGGACGGGAGGAGGGTGAAGCTTTCTTT. V is TRBV5-6 and J is TRBJ1-1; D ambiguous. Germline assignment: CDR1 SGHDT and CDR2 YYEEEE. V was shortened by 0 bases and J by 7 bases, with 13 bases between the two germline ends. The CDR3 has 14 residues.

This clone was seen a handful of times. The rearrangement uses TRBV23-1 and TRBJ1-2, with D unclear. TRBV23-1 is sorted into the ORF group, with uncertain function. V shed 0 bases and J shed 0 bases, with 8 bases lying between them. This CDR3 spans 15 amino acids. The CDR3 is CASSQSHQTNYGYTF. The CDR3 coding sequence is TGCGCCAGCAGTCAATCCCATCAGACTAACTATGGCTACACCTTC.

This clone was picked up one time. This chain connects TRBV7-9 to TRBJ2-1, with 9 bases identical to TRBD1. The trim removed 5 bases at V and 4 bases at J, leaving 6 bases unmatched. This CDR3 has 15 amino acids. Germline lookup yields CDR1 SEHNR and CDR2 FQNEAQ (reference sequence). CDR3 sequence: CASSLYRGQYNEQFF. The CDR3 DNA follows: TGTGCCAGCAGCCTCTACAGGGGGCAGTACAATGAGCAGTTCTTC.

This clone was detected only a few times. The rearrangement links TRBV18 to TRBJ2-7; D may be TRBD1 (6 bases). The V end lost 6 bases, the J end lost 0 bases, and 15 bases lay between the germline ends. Germline lookup yields CDR1 KGHSH and CDR2 LQKENI. The CDR3 contains 15 residues. The CDR3 nucleotides are TGTGCCAGCTCGCTGGCAGGGGACCACTCCTACGAGCAGTACTTC. Protein product: CASSLAGDHSYEQYF.

The chain recombines TRBV7-2 with TRBJ1-3; D gene unclear. The CDR3 sequence is 16 residues long. CDR1 and CDR2 from the germline V gene are SGHTA and FQGNSA. Trimming removed 5 bases at V and 0 bases at J, with 14 bases between. This CDR3 is CASSGGLLSSGNTIYF. In nucleotides, the CDR3 is TGTGCCAGCAGCGGAGGACTCCTTAGCTCTGGAAACACCATATATTTT. Full variable domain (rest looked up from reference TRBV7-2 and TRBJ1-3): GAGVSQSPSNKVTEKGKDVELRCDPISGHTALYWYRQSLGQGLEFLIYFQGNSAPDKSGLPSDRFSAERTGGSVSTLTIQRTQQEDSAVYLCASSGGLLSSGNTIYFGEGSWLTVV.

The chain links TRBV7-2 to TRBJ1-2; a possible D gene is TRBD1 (5 bases). The CDR3 is 16 amino acids. Trimming took off 4 bases at V and 0 bases at J, with 15 bases between the two ends. Germline V gene data show CDR1 as SGHTA and CDR2 as FQGNSA. The CDR3 loop is CASSSEDIRANYGYTF. The CDR3 DNA reads as TGTGCCAGCAGCTCAGAGGACATCCGGGCTAACTATGGCTACACCTTC.

The V gene is TRBV19, the J gene TRBJ1-5, with 11 bases identical to TRBD1. CDR1 LNHDA and CDR2 SQIVND come from the germline V gene (reference sequence). The junction had 7 bases not matched to a gene; V was cut back by 5 bases and J by 7 bases. The CDR3 extends over 15 amino acids. CDR3 sequence: CASSPWTGGLQPQHF. DNA of the CDR3: TGTGCCAGTAGTCCCTGGACAGGGGGCCTGCAGCCCCAGCATTTT. Using reference TRBV19 and TRBJ1-5 for the parts outside the CDR3, the full variable domain is DGGITQSPKYLFRKEGQNVTLSCEQNLNHDAMYWYRQDPGQGLRLIYYSQIVNDFQKGDIAEGYSVSREKKESFPLTVTSAQKNPTAFYLCASSPWTGGLQPQHFGDGTRLSIL.

The CDR3 sequence: CASSWEPEGRISVHEQFF. CDR3 nucleotides: TGTGCCAGCAGCTGGGAGCCGGAAGGGAGAATATCAGTTCATGAGCAGTTCTTC. This rearrangement joins TRBV7-9 to TRBJ2-1; possibly TRBD2 for D (5 bases). V lost 4 bases and J lost 8, with 27 bases in between. CDR3 length: 18 residues. Germline loops: CDR1 SEHNR, CDR2 FQNEAQ (reference sequence).

The genes are TRBV5-1 and TRBJ2-5, with D maybe TRBD2 (5 bases). The V and J ends lost 4 bases and 2 bases respectively, with 18 bases between them. The germline V gene encodes CDR1 SGHRS and CDR2 YFSETQ. This CDR3 contains 16 residues. CDR3 sequence: CASSRAGVNNQETQYF. The DNA of the CDR3 is TGCGCCAGCAGCCGCGCCGGGGTGAACAATCAAGAGACCCAGTACTTC.

This clone was observed a single time. The CDR3 protein is CASATQSYGYTF. The CDR3 DNA follows: TGTGCTAGTGCTACACAGTCCTATGGCTACACCTTC. This sequence joins TRBV12-5 and TRBJ1-2; no clear D gene. CDR1 and CDR2 (germline): LGHNT, FRNRAP. This CDR3 contains 12 residues. The V and J ends lost 7 bases and 4 bases respectively, with 10 bases between them.

The CDR3 protein is CASSLPGTGNEKLFF. The CDR3 coding sequence is TGCGCCAGCAGCCTCCCCGGGACAGGGAATGAAAAACTGTTTTTT. The genes are TRBV4-1 and TRBJ1-4; 9 positions match TRBD1. From germline, CDR1 is MGHRA and CDR2 YSYEKL. J lost 5 bases, V lost 4 bases, and 5 bases had no gene match. The length of the CDR3 is 15 residues.

The V gene is TRBV16, the J gene TRBJ2-7; D is unclear. The CDR3 runs to 12 residues. Germline lookup yields CDR1 KGHSY and CDR2 FQNENV. The V gene lost 0 bases and the J gene lost 6 bases, with 6 bases spanning the gap. Here the CDR3 reads CASSQSPREQYF. For the CDR3, the DNA is TGTGCCAGCAGCCAATCCCCCCGCGAGCAGTACTTC.

This clone has a single count. The chain couples TRBV5-6 to TRBJ1-6; D is possibly TRBD1 (6 bases). The length of the CDR3 is 17 residues. Trimming cost V 5 bases and J 0 bases, with 15 bases left between them. The V gene's germline CDR1 is SGHDT and CDR2 YYEEEE. The CDR3 sequence is CASSTDRLNSYNSPLHF. The CDR3 DNA is TGTGCCAGCAGTACCGACAGGTTAAACTCCTATAATTCACCCCTCCACTTT. The variable domain in full, completed from reference TRBV5-6 and TRBJ1-6, reads DAGVTQSPTHLIKTRGQQVTLRCSPKSGHDTVSWYQQALGQGPQFIFQYYEEEERQRGNFPDRFSGHQFPNYSSELNVNALLLGDSALYLCASSTDRLNSYNSPLHFGNGTRLTVT.

This chain uses TRBV19 with TRBJ2-3; a possible D gene is TRBD1 (5 bases). The CDR3 sequence is 17 residues long. Germline V CDR1 and CDR2: LNHDA, SQIVND (reference sequence). V lost 6 bases to trimming and J lost 0 bases, with 19 bases between them. The CDR3 is CASRRQLKPDSTDTQYF. The DNA for the CDR3 is TGTGCCAGTAGACGACAGTTAAAGCCGGATAGCACAGATACGCAGTATTTT.

This clone was recorded only once. The chain is built from TRBV19 and TRBJ1-2, with 7 bases identical to TRBD1. With 3 bases clipped from V and 4 bases from J, the junction kept 5 bases outside the gene matches. The CDR3 has 14 residues. Germline assignment: CDR1 LNHDA and CDR2 SQIVND (reference sequence). CDR3 in amino acids: CASSITGASYGYTF. The CDR3 DNA sequence: TGTGCCAGTAGTATTACAGGGGCTAGCTATGGCTACACCTTC.